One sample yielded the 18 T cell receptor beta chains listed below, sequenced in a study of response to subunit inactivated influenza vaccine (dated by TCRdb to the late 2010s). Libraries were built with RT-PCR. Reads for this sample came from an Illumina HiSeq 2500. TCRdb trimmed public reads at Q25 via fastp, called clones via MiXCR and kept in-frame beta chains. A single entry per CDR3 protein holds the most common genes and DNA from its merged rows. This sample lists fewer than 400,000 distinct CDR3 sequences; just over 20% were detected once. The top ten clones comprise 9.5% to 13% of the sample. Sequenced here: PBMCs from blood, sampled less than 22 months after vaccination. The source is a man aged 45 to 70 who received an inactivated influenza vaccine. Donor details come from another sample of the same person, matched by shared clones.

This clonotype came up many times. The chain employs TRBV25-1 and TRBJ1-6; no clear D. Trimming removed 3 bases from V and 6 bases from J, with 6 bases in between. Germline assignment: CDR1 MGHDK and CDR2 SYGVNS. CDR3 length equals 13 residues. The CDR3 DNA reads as TGTGCCAGCAGTGATGTCAGTAATTCACCCCTCCACTTT. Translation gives CASSDVSNSPLHF.

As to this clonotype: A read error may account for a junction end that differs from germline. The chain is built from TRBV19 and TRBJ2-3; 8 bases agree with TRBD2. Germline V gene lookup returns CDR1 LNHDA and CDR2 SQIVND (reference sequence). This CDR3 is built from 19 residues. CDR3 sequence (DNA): TGTGCCAGCAGTATTAGTCGGGGGGGCCTTTCCCTCATCGCAGATACGCAGTATTTT. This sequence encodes CASSISRGGLSLIADTQYF.

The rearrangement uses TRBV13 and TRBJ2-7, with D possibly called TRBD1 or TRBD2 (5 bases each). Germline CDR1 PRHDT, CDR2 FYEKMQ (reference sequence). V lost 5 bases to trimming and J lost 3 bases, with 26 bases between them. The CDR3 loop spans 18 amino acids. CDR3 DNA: TGTGCCAGCAGCCAACTAGAACCGACAGCGAAAGGGCTCTACGAGCAGTACTTC. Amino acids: CASSQLEPTAKGLYEQYF.

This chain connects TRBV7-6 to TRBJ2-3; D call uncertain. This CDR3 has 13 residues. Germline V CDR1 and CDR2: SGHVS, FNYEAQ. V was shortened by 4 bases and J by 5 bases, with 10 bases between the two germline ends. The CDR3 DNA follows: TGTGCCAGCAGCTCCCCCGCCATAGATACGCAGTATTTT. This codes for CASSSPAIDTQYF. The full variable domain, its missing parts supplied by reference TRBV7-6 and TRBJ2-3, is GAGVSQSPRYKVTKRGQDVALRCDPISGHVSLYWYRQALGQGPEFLTYFNYEAQQDKSGLPNDRFSAERPEGSISTLTIQRTEQRDSAMYRCASSSPAIDTQYFGPGTRLTVL.

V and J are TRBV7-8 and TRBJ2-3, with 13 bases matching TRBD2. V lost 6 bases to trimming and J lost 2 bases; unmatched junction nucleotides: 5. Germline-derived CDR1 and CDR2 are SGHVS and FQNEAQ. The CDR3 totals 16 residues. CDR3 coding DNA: TGTGCCAGCAGATCCACTAGCGGGGGGGCCACAGATACGCAGTATTTT. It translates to CASRSTSGGATDTQYF. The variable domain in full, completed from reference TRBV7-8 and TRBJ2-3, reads GAGVSQSPRYKVAKRGQDVALRCDPISGHVSLFWYQQALGQGPEFLTYFQNEAQLDKSGLPSDRFFAERPEGSVSTLKIQRTQQEDSAVYLCASRSTSGGATDTQYFGPGTRLTVL.

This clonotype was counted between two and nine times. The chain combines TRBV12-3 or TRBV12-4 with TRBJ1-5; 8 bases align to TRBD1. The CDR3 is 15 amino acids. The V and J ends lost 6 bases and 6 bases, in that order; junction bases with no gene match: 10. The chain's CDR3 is CASSRGRSWGQPQHF. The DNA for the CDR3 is TGTGCCAGCAGCAGGGGGCGATCCTGGGGTCAGCCCCAGCATTTT.

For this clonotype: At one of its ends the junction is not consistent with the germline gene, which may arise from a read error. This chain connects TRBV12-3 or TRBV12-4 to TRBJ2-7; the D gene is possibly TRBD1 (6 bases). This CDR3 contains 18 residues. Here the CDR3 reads CTSSSAWTEYSSSYEQYF. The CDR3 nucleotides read TGTACCAGCAGTTCGGCTTGGACAGAATATTCCAGCTCCTACGAGCAGTACTTC.

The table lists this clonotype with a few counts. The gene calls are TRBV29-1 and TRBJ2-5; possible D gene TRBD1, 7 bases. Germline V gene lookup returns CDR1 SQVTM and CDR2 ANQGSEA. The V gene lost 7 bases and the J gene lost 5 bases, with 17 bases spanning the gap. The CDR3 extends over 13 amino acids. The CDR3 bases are TGCAGCGGCGGACAGGTCGCGGGGGAGACCCAGTACTTC. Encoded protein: CSGGQVAGETQYF.

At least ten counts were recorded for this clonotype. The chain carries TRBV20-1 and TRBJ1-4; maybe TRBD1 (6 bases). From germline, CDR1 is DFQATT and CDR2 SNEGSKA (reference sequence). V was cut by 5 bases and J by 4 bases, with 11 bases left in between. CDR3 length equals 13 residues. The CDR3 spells CSAGGTVNEKLFF. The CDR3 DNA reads TGCAGTGCTGGGGGCACAGTTAATGAAAAACTGTTTTTT.

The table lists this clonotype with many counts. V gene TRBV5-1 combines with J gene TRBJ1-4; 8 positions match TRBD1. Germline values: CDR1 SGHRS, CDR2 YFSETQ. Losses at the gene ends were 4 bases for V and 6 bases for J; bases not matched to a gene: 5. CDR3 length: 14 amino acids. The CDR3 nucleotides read TGCGCCAGCAGCAAAGACAGGGGTCATGAAAAACTGTTTTTT. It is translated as CASSKDRGHEKLFF.

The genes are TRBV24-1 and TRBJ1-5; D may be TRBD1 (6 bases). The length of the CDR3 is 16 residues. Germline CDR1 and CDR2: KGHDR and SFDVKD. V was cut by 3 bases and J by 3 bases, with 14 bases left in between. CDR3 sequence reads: CATSDVGRGINQPQHF. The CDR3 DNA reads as TGTGCCACCAGTGATGTAGGCAGGGGTATCAATCAGCCCCAGCATTTT.

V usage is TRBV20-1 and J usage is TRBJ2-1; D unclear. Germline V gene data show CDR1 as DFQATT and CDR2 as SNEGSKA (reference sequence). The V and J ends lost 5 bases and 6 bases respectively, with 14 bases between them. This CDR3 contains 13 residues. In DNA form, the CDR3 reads TGCAGTGCTTCCCGAACACCCGTCAATGAGCAGTTCTTC. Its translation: CSASRTPVNEQFF.

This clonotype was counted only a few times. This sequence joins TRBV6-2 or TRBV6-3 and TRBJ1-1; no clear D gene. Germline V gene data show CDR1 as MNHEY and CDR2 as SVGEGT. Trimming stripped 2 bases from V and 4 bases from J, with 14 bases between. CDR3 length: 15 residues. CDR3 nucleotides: TGTGCCAGCAGTTACAGACTTGACGGGCGCACTGAAGCTTTCTTT. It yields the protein CASSYRLDGRTEAFF.

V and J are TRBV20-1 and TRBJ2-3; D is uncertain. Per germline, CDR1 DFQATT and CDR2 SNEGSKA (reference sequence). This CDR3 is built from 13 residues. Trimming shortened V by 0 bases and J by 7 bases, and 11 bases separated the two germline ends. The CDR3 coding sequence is TGCAGTGCTAGAGACCTATCATCATATACGCAGTATTTT. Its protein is CSARDLSSYTQYF.

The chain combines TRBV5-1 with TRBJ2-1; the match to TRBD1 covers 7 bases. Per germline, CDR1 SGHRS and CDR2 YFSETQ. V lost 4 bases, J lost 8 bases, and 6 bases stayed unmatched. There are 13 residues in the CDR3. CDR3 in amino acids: CASSPGQFYEQFF. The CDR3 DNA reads TGCGCCAGCAGCCCGGGACAGTTCTATGAGCAGTTCTTC.

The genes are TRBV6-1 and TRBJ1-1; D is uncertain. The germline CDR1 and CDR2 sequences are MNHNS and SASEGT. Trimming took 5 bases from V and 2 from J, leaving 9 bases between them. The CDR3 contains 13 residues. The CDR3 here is CASSPRINTEAFF. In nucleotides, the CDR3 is TGTGCCAGCAGTCCACGAATAAACACTGAAGCTTTCTTT.

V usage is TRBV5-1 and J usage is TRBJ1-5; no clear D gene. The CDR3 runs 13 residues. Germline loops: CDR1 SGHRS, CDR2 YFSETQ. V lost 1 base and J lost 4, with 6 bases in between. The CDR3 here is CASSLMPNQPQHF. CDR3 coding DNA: TGCGCCAGCAGCTTGATGCCAAATCAGCCCCAGCATTTT. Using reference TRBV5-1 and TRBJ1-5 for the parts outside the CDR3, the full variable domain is KAGVTQTPRYLIKTRGQQVTLSCSPISGHRSVSWYQQTPGQGLQFLFEYFSETQRNKGNFPGRFSGRQFSNSRSEMNVSTLELGDSALYLCASSLMPNQPQHFGDGTRLSIL.

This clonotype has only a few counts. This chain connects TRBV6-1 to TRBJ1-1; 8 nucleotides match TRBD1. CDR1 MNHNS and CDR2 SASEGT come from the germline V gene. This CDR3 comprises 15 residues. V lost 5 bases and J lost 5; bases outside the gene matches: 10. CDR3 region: CASSLMDRDRTEAFF. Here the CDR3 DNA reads TGTGCCAGCAGTCTCATGGACAGGGATCGAACTGAAGCTTTCTTT.